Here is one T cell receptor (beta chain) with its context. The antigen remains unidentified. The data originate from a study of CXCR3-negative and CXCR3-positive naive CD8 T cells. TRB cDNA libraries were made by UMI-labeled 5' RACE. TCRdb reprocessed the 5' RACE reads, keeping one entry per CDR3 protein, no DNA. The sample totals some 67,000 distinct CDR3 sequences. CDR3 length equals 20 residues. Germline loops: CDR1 MGHDK, CDR2 SYGVNS. Study-level results: In naive cells, CXCR3-negative and CXCR3-positive subsets had similar TRBV-TRBJ usage; memory cells differed. Hydrophobicity was higher for TRB CDR3s found in CXCR3-positive naive cells than in CXCR3-negative naive cells.

Definition of naive CD8+ T cells rested on a CD45RO-CCR7+CD27+CD95- profile. This chain uses TRBV25-1 with TRBJ2-3; lacking DNA, the TRBD2 call made by TCRdb goes unchecked. The source is a human donor in good health. Some clones in this sample may be carry-over from other donors' samples. The sample consisted of naive CXCR3- CD8+ T cells from blood. Subset denoted: CD45RO-CCR7+CD27+CD95- naive CD8+ T cells lacking CXCR3 (TNR3-). The CDR3 reads CASSDWTSGGEWWSTDTQYF.